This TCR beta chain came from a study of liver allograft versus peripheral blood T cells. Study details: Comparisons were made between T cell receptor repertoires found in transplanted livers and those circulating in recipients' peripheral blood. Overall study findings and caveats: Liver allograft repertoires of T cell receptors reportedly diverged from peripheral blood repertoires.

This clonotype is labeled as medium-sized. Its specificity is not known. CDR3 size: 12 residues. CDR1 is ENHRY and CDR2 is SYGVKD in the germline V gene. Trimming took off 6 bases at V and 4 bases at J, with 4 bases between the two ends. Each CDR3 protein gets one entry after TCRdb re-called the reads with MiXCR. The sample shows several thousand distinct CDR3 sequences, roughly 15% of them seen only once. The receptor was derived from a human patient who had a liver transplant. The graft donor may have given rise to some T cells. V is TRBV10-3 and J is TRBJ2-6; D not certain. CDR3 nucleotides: TGTGCCATCAGGGCCGGGGCCAACGTCCTGACTTTC. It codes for CAIRAGANVLTF.